Each of the 31 T cell receptor beta chains below was sequenced from the same sample in a study of beta chain features in type 1 diabetes. No antigen has been assigned to these receptors. Sequenced material consisted of expressed TCRB transcripts (all of the isolated RNA was reverse transcribed). The data were produced by immunoSEQ multiplex PCR, yet TCRdb's version contains in-frame clones alone and is incomplete. The sample has fewer than 300,000 clones, approximately 20% seen once; the top ten hold more than 0.025%. General study points: Shorter TCRB CDR3s, moderately but significantly so, were found in Type 1 diabetes patients in all four CD4+ subsets.

The sequenced material came from naive CD4+ T cells from blood. Receptors were obtained from a middle-aged woman with type 1 diabetes.

This clone occurred a few times. CDR3 protein: CAWTLTSGRETQYF. The DNA of the CDR3 is TGTGCCTGGACCCTGACTAGCGGGAGAGAGACCCAGTACTTC. The chain is built from TRBV30 and TRBJ2-5; 12 bases line up with TRBD2. The CDR3 has 14 amino acids. Trimming removed 4 bases from V and 4 bases from J; junction bases left unmatched: 4. CDR1 is GTSNPN, CDR2 SVGIG, per germline (reference sequence).

This chain links TRBV9 with TRBJ1-2, with 9 bases identical to TRBD1. Germline V lookup: CDR1 SGDLS, CDR2 YYNGEE. The CDR3 runs 15 residues. V lost 2 bases, J lost 8 bases, and 10 bases stayed unmatched. The CDR3 region is CASSVLSGQGYGYTF. The DNA of the CDR3 is TGTGCCAGCAGCGTCCTCTCGGGACAGGGATACGGCTACACCTTC.

This clone occurred a few times. The chain links TRBV19 to TRBJ2-2, with TRBD1 matching over 7 bases. The germline V gene has CDR1 LNHDA and CDR2 SQIVND (reference sequence). After removal of 5 bases from V and 6 bases from J, the junction contained 6 bases not matched to a gene. CDR3 length equals 14 residues. The CDR3 sequence: CASSPRQGAGELFF. Written as DNA, the CDR3 is TGTGCCAGTAGTCCTCGACAGGGTGCCGGGGAGCTGTTTTTT. The variable domain in full, with the rest retrieved from reference TRBV19 and TRBJ2-2, is DGGITQSPKYLFRKEGQNVTLSCEQNLNHDAMYWYRQDPGQGLRLIYYSQIVNDFQKGDIAEGYSVSREKKESFPLTVTSAQKNPTAFYLCASSPRQGAGELFFGEGSRLTVL.

The V and J genes are TRBV9 and TRBJ2-4; 9 bases fit TRBD1. Germline V gives CDR1 SGDLS, CDR2 YYNGEE. CDR3 length equals 17 residues. V gave up 0 bases and J gave up 6 bases; unmatched junction bases: 10. Here the CDR3 reads CASSVGRGQGNGNIQYF. As DNA, the CDR3 is TGTGCCAGCAGCGTAGGAAGAGGACAGGGGAATGGAAACATTCAGTACTTC.

This clone was found a few times. The J gene is TRBJ2-1, the V gene TRBV6-5, with 9 bases fitting TRBD2. The V and J ends lost 5 bases and 12 bases, in that order; junction bases with no gene match: 2. This CDR3 comprises 11 residues. Germline values: CDR1 MNHEY, CDR2 SVGAGI. In DNA form, the CDR3 reads TGTGCCAGCAGTCATAGCGGGGGGCAGTTCTTC. Amino acids: CASSHSGGQFF.

The table lists this clone with a few counts. The V gene is TRBV7-2, the J gene TRBJ2-3; 7 nucleotides align to TRBD1. The V gene end was trimmed by 6 bases and the J gene end by 3 bases; junction bases not matched to a gene: 6. CDR1 and CDR2 from the germline V gene are SGHTA and FQGNSA. The length of the CDR3 is 14 residues. The CDR3 reads CASRRDSLTDTQYF. In DNA form, the CDR3 reads TGTGCCAGCAGGAGGGACAGTCTAACAGATACGCAGTATTTT.

This chain joins TRBV7-9 and TRBJ1-1; a weak D match, TRBD1 (5 bases). The V end lost 1 base, the J end lost 5 bases, and 14 bases lay between the germline ends. The CDR3 totals 15 residues. CDR1 and CDR2 from the germline V gene are SEHNR and FQNEAQ (reference sequence). The CDR3 reads CASSLGDPAGTEAFF. CDR3 nucleotides: TGTGCCAGCAGCTTAGGGGACCCGGCGGGGACTGAAGCTTTCTTT.

This rearrangement joins TRBV29-1 to TRBJ2-7, with D tentatively TRBD1 (6 bases). Per the germline V gene, CDR1 is SQVTM and CDR2 is ANQGSEA. Trimming took 7 bases from V and 3 from J, leaving 16 bases between them. The length of the CDR3 is 13 residues. The CDR3 sequence: CSARDTGHYEQYF. CDR3 coding DNA: TGCAGCGCTCGGGACACCGGACACTACGAGCAGTACTTC.

The chain couples TRBV7-9 to TRBJ1-2; the D gene is possibly TRBD1 (6 bases). Trimming removed 5 bases at V and 8 bases at J, with 15 bases between. The germline CDR1 and CDR2 sequences are SEHNR and FQNEAQ (reference sequence). CDR3 size: 13 residues. The CDR3 DNA is TGTGCCAGCAGCCAGGGGACCCCTGGGGGCTACACCTTC. Residues: CASSQGTPGGYTF.

The chain is built from TRBV5-4 and TRBJ2-1, with 11 bases that match TRBD1. With 4 bases clipped from V and 3 bases from J, the junction kept 6 bases outside the gene matches. CDR1 is SGHNT, CDR2 YYREEE, per germline (reference sequence). This CDR3 contains 16 residues. CDR3 in DNA: TGTGCCAGCAGCGTGCCGGGGACAGGGGGCTACAATGAGCAGTTCTTC. Encoded protein: CASSVPGTGGYNEQFF.

This clone was counted between two and nine times. The J gene is TRBJ2-7, the V gene TRBV15, with 8 bases fitting TRBD1. The CDR3 contains 15 residues. Trimming cost V 5 bases and J 5 bases; bases outside gene matches: 11. The germline gives CDR1 LNHNV, CDR2 YYDKDF (reference sequence). CDR3 amino acids: CATSGNRGKINEQYF. Written as DNA, the CDR3 is TGTGCCACCAGCGGGAACAGGGGGAAGATTAACGAGCAGTACTTC.

As DNA, the CDR3 is TGTGCCTGGGACCTCCCTAGCCTCCAAGGCTTCAATGAGCAGTTCTTC. This codes for CAWDLPSLQGFNEQFF. This chain uses TRBV30 with TRBJ2-1, with a possible D match to TRBD2 (5 bases). The V and J ends lost 5 bases and 6 bases respectively, with 23 bases between them. Germline V CDR1 and CDR2: GTSNPN, SVGIG (reference sequence). This CDR3 has 16 residues. Variable domain in full (rest from reference TRBV30 and TRBJ2-1): SQTIHQWPATLVQPVGSPLSLECTVEGTSNPNLYWYRQAAGRGLQLLFYSVGIGQISSEVPQNLSASRPQDRQFILSSKKLLLSDSGFYLCAWDLPSLQGFNEQFFGPGTRLTVL.

There are a few counts of this clone. The chain joins TRBV7-9 to TRBJ1-1, with 7 bases fitting TRBD1. Germline CDR1 reads SEHNR; CDR2 reads FQNEAQ (reference sequence). Trimming removed 4 bases from V and 3 bases from J; junction bases left unmatched: 2. This CDR3 has 13 residues. CDR3 region: CASSSTGHTEAFF. The CDR3 DNA reads TGTGCCAGCAGCTCGACAGGGCACACTGAAGCTTTCTTT.

The table lists this clone with a few counts. The CDR3 coding sequence is TGTGCCAGCAGTGAAAGGAAGGGGTCTCAGCCCCAGCATTTT. Translated: CASSERKGSQPQHF. The rearrangement uses TRBV6-1 and TRBJ1-5, with a weak D call TRBD1 (5 bases). The CDR3 length is 14 residues. V lost 2 bases and J lost 6, with 11 bases in between. Germline V gives CDR1 MNHNS, CDR2 SASEGT.

This clone was detected a few times. The DNA of the CDR3 is TGCAGCGTTGATCTGGATGCGGGAACCCAGTACTTC. Translation: CSVDLDAGTQYF. The chain carries TRBV29-1 and TRBJ2-5; a possible D gene is TRBD2 (6 bases). With 3 bases removed from V and 8 bases from J, the gap between germline ends came to 13 bases. The CDR3 consists of 12 residues. Germline CDR1 is SQVTM and CDR2 is ANQGSEA.

The chain carries TRBV19 and TRBJ1-5; no definite D call. V gave up 5 bases and J gave up 0 bases, with 11 bases separating them. The CDR3 consists of 15 residues. In germline, CDR1 is LNHDA, CDR2 SQIVND (reference sequence). The CDR3 loop reads CASSSRGSSNQPQHF. In DNA form, the CDR3 reads TGTGCCAGTAGTTCCCGGGGTTCTAGCAATCAGCCCCAGCATTTT.

This clone occurred a few times. The CDR3 DNA is TGTGCCAGCAGTTCCATGACAGGGCGGGAGCAGTACTTC. Its protein product is CASSSMTGREQYF. The chain joins TRBV27 to TRBJ2-7; 7 bases align to TRBD1. The CDR3 is 13 residues long. CDR1 is MNHEY and CDR2 is SMNVEV in the germline V gene (reference sequence). V shed 4 bases, J shed 7 bases, and the junction held 7 bases outside the gene matches.

This clone was detected only a few times. The CDR3 here is CASSYTGQATDTQYF. CDR3 nucleotides: TGTGCCAGCAGCTACACCGGACAGGCCACAGATACGCAGTATTTT. This rearrangement joins TRBV7-3 to TRBJ2-3, with 7 bases aligning to TRBD1. The CDR3 extends over 15 amino acids. Germline V CDR1 and CDR2: SGHTA, FQGTGA. J gave up 2 bases and V 4 bases, and 6 bases lay outside the gene matches.

The chain uses TRBV28 and TRBJ1-5, with D unresolved. CDR1 MDHEN and CDR2 SYDVKM come from the germline V gene. Trimming shortened V by 5 bases and J by 5 bases, and 7 bases separated the two germline ends. The length of the CDR3 is 12 residues. CDR3 DNA: TGTGCCAGCAGTGGACTGGATCAGCCCCAGCATTTT. This encodes CASSGLDQPQHF.

The V call is TRBV7-9, the J call TRBJ2-7, with D hard to call. The CDR3 extends over 11 amino acids. V was clipped by 3 bases and J by 6 bases, with 6 bases between them. Germline-derived CDR1 and CDR2 are SEHNR and FQNEAQ (reference sequence). This CDR3 reads CASSLEREQYF. In nucleotides, the CDR3 is TGTGCCAGCAGCTTGGAGCGCGAGCAGTACTTC.

The V gene is TRBV2, the J gene TRBJ2-7; 9 bases fit TRBD1. CDR1 and CDR2 (germline): SNHLY, FYNNEI. V shed 0 bases and J 8 bases; nucleotides not matched to a gene: 5. CDR3 length: 14 residues. CDR3 coding DNA: TGTGCCAGCAGTGAAGCCCCCGGGACAGGGAAGCAGTACTTC. Encoded protein: CASSEAPGTGKQYF. The whole variable domain, remainder taken from reference TRBV2 and TRBJ2-7, is EPEVTQTPSHQVTQMGQEVILRCVPISNHLYFYWYRQILGQKVEFLVSFYNNEISEKSEIFDDQFSVERPDGSNFTLKIRSTKLEDSAMYFCASSEAPGTGKQYFGPGTRLTVT.

This clone was detected a few times. A read error may produce the germline difference seen at one junction end. This sequence joins TRBV28 and TRBJ2-4, with 8 positions matching TRBD2. CDR1 and CDR2 from the germline V gene are MDHEN and SYDVKM. CDR3 size: 11 residues. CDR3 region: CASSPGRGEHF. In DNA form, the CDR3 reads TGTGCCAGCAGTCCCGGGAGGGGTGAGCACTTC. Supplemented by reference TRBV28 and TRBJ2-4, the full variable domain reads DVKVTQSSRYLVKRTGEKVFLECVQDMDHENMFWYRQDPGLGLRLIYFSYDVKMKEKGDIPEGYSVSREKKERFSLILESASTNQTSMYLCASSPGRGEHFGAGTRLSVL.

As to this clone: Other nucleotide sequences in the sample specify the same CDR3. The chain carries TRBV14 and TRBJ1-2; 9 bases are shared with TRBD1. The V gene end was trimmed by 4 bases and the J gene end by 6 bases; junction bases not matched to a gene: 3. This CDR3 has 13 residues. Per the germline V gene, CDR1 is SGHDN and CDR2 is FVKESK. This CDR3 is CASSPRTGDGYTF. In nucleotides, the CDR3 is TGTGCCAGCAGCCCCCGGACAGGGGATGGCTACACCTTC.

The chain carries TRBV4-2 and TRBJ2-2; 8 positions match TRBD1. Germline CDR1 and CDR2: LGHNA and YNFKEQ. The CDR3 has 16 residues. V lost 8 bases and J lost 3; bases outside the gene matches: 11. CDR3 region: CASRPISTGDTGELFF. Written as DNA, the CDR3 is TGTGCCAGCCGCCCAATATCGACAGGGGACACCGGGGAGCTGTTTTTT.

This clone was observed a few times. This chain joins TRBV11-3 and TRBJ2-1, with D possibly TRBD2 on 5 matching bases. Trimming cost V 4 bases and J 5 bases, with 18 bases left between them. Germline lookup yields CDR1 SGHNT and CDR2 YENEEA. The CDR3 loop spans 16 amino acids. The CDR3 here is CASSSPDRERDNEQFF. CDR3 coding DNA: TGTGCCAGCAGCTCCCCGGACCGAGAGAGGGACAATGAGCAGTTCTTC.

The CDR3 DNA is TGTGCCAGCAGTGGGACTAGGTCGGGGGGCAATGAGCAGTTCTTC. It specifies CASSGTRSGGNEQFF. This chain uses TRBV2 with TRBJ2-1; 7 nucleotides match TRBD2. The CDR3 is made up of 15 amino acids. Germline loops: CDR1 SNHLY, CDR2 FYNNEI. With 4 bases clipped from V and 6 bases from J, the junction kept 9 bases outside the gene matches.

This clone has a handful of counts. The chain couples TRBV2 to TRBJ2-4, with TRBD1 matching 7 bases. The CDR3 is made up of 12 amino acids. J was trimmed by 5 bases and V by 6 bases; bases with no gene match: 1. Germline loops: CDR1 SNHLY, CDR2 FYNNEI. The CDR3 loop is CASSQGENIQYF. CDR3 DNA sequence: TGTGCCAGCAGCCAGGGGGAAAACATTCAGTACTTC.

This clone was seen more than once but under ten times. V and J are TRBV10-3 and TRBJ1-2, with TRBD1 matching 7 bases. The length of the CDR3 is 16 residues. The V and J ends lost 7 bases and 0 bases, in that order; junction bases with no gene match: 11. Germline loops: CDR1 ENHRY, CDR2 SYGVKD. In DNA form, the CDR3 reads TGTGCCATCAACCGGGACAGAGGACCTCCTAACTATGGCTACACCTTC. Its protein is CAINRDRGPPNYGYTF.

This chain links TRBV5-1 with TRBJ2-7; maybe TRBD1 (5 bases). V dropped 2 bases and J dropped 0 bases, with 9 bases sitting between them. The germline CDR1 and CDR2 sequences are SGHRS and YFSETQ. This CDR3 comprises 14 residues. The DNA for the CDR3 is TGCGCCAGCAGCTTTCAGGGAAGCTCCTACGAGCAGTACTTC. It yields the protein CASSFQGSSYEQYF.

This chain uses TRBV30 with TRBJ2-1; TRBD2 agrees at 12 bases. The CDR3 has 16 amino acids. Per the germline V gene, CDR1 is GTSNPN and CDR2 is SVGIG (reference sequence). Unmatched junction bases numbered 11, after V lost 3 bases and J lost 8 bases. This CDR3 is CAWSGLAGGRLDEQFF. For the CDR3, the DNA is TGTGCCTGGAGCGGTCTAGCGGGAGGGCGGTTGGATGAGCAGTTCTTC.

The rearrangement links TRBV4-1 to TRBJ1-4; 8 nucleotides agree with TRBD1. Germline assignment: CDR1 MGHRA and CDR2 YSYEKL. The CDR3 is 14 residues long. Losses at the gene ends were 4 bases for V and 5 bases for J; bases not matched to a gene: 3. CDR3 coding DNA: TGCGCCAGCAGCCGGACAGGGTTAAATGAAAAACTGTTTTTT. Amino acids: CASSRTGLNEKLFF.